The present entry profiles one T cell receptor beta chain with its context. In the original workflow: Amplification of reference gene primers provided the estimated nucleated cell counts. Here immunoSEQ multiplex PCR was the method, and the copy in TCRdb shows in-frame clones only, minus some. V, J and clone size were drawn from that table, and D and trimming were deduced from the DNA. The sample contains roughly 66,000 clones, around 82% of which appear only once. The record originates from a study of blood T cell repertoires in COVID-19. Study in general: Samples taken during acute and convalescent COVID-19 were collected in the United States, Italy and Spain. PBMCs, B-cell-depleted T cells, or T cells were the source of the cDNA or gDNA that made up the material.

The CDR3 has 13 residues. Per the germline V gene, CDR1 is LNHDA and CDR2 is SQIVND (reference sequence). The J segment lost 5 bases and the V segment lost 6 bases, leaving 6 bases of the junction unmatched. The receptor comes from a man between 60 and 70 years old with acute or convalescent COVID-19. Source material: peripheral blood. This chain connects TRBV19 to TRBJ1-2; 7 bases match TRBD1. The CDR3 protein is CASSRDSPYGYTF. CDR3 bases: TGTGCCAGTAGCCGGGACAGTCCTTATGGCTACACCTTC.